The 19 T cell receptor beta chains given below trace back to one sample, sequenced in a study of shared clonotypes between healthy human individuals. Sequencing was performed with immunoSEQ multiplex PCR; in TCRdb, only in-frame clones are kept and a portion is missing. Found here are some 1.5 million clones, 95% to 99% of them singletons; the top ten hold about 0.4%. The source material was naive CD4+ T cells sorted from blood. The subset: CD45RA+ positively selected. The receptors shown here come from a man aged 25-40 years in good health.

The rearrangement joins TRBV27 to TRBJ2-7; 10 nucleotides match TRBD2. CDR3 length: 15 residues. Losses at the gene ends were 4 bases for V and 2 bases for J; bases not matched to a gene: 5. Germline V gene data show CDR1 as MNHEY and CDR2 as SMNVEV (reference sequence). CDR3 sequence reads: CASSYASGGPYEQYF. The CDR3 region has the DNA TGTGCCAGCAGTTACGCTAGCGGGGGCCCCTACGAGCAGTACTTC.

J is TRBJ2-7 and V is TRBV11-3; D unresolved. The CDR3 loop spans 14 amino acids. From germline, CDR1 is SGHNT and CDR2 YENEEA. With 2 bases removed from V and 0 bases from J, the gap between germline ends came to 8 bases. As DNA, the CDR3 is TGTGCCAGCAGCTTACGTCCGAGCTCCTACGAGCAGTACTTC. Protein sequence: CASSLRPSSYEQYF.

The chain combines TRBV7-9 with TRBJ1-2; D might be TRBD1 (5 bases). Germline V gene data show CDR1 as SEHNR and CDR2 as FQNEAQ (reference sequence). This CDR3 is 14 amino acids long. The V and J ends lost 4 bases and 5 bases respectively, with 14 bases between them. As DNA, the CDR3 is TGTGCCAGCAGCTCCGGACAATACCGTTATGGCTACACCTTC. The encoded protein is CASSSGQYRYGYTF.

This sequence joins TRBV6-1 and TRBJ1-2, with D perhaps TRBD1 (5 bases). The ends were cut back, 3 bases at V and 8 bases at J, with 13 bases in the middle. The CDR3 loop spans 13 amino acids. Germline CDR1 and CDR2: MNHNS and SASEGT. The CDR3 region is CASSEGPARGYTF. The CDR3, as DNA: TGTGCCAGCAGTGAGGGACCCGCCAGGGGCTACACCTTC.

This chain links TRBV9 with TRBJ2-1; D is perhaps TRBD2 (5 bases). The CDR3 runs to 14 residues. Germline-derived CDR1 and CDR2 are SGDLS and YYNGEE. Trimming cost V 5 bases and J 5 bases, with 14 bases left between them. The CDR3 DNA sequence: TGTGCCAGCAGGCCAACTAGTTCCCACAATGAGCAGTTCTTC. It specifies CASRPTSSHNEQFF.

The genes are TRBV5-1 and TRBJ1-1; no firm D call. V lost 3 bases to trimming and J lost 5 bases, with 11 bases between them. The germline CDR1 and CDR2 sequences are SGHRS and YFSETQ. The CDR3 length is 13 residues. The CDR3 loop reads CASSSDLWTEAFF. Written as DNA, the CDR3 is TGCGCCAGCAGCTCTGACCTCTGGACTGAAGCTTTCTTT.

The chain uses TRBV5-1 and TRBJ1-3; D unclear. Germline V gives CDR1 SGHRS, CDR2 YFSETQ. V gave up 4 bases and J gave up 2 bases, with 13 bases separating them. The CDR3 covers 15 residues. This chain's CDR3 is CASSGPGATGNTIYF. DNA of the CDR3: TGCGCCAGCAGCGGGCCGGGCGCCACTGGAAACACCATATATTTT. The full variable domain, completed using reference TRBV5-1 and TRBJ1-3, is KAGVTQTPRYLIKTRGQQVTLSCSPISGHRSVSWYQQTPGQGLQFLFEYFSETQRNKGNFPGRFSGRQFSNSRSEMNVSTLELGDSALYLCASSGPGATGNTIYFGEGSWLTVV.

The gene calls are TRBV5-1 and TRBJ2-5; perhaps D is TRBD1 or TRBD2 (6 bases each). The length of the CDR3 is 15 residues. The germline gives CDR1 SGHRS, CDR2 YFSETQ. V lost 6 bases, J lost 0 bases, and 15 bases lay in between. The chain's CDR3 is CASTERGVYQETQYF. The CDR3, as DNA: TGCGCCAGCACCGAGAGGGGGGTGTACCAAGAGACCCAGTACTTC.

The CDR3 reads CASSRCGLSGSYNEQFF. CDR3 DNA: TGTGCCAGCAGCCGGTGCGGTTTGAGCGGGTCCTACAATGAGCAGTTCTTC. J is TRBJ2-1 and V is TRBV21-1; the DNA was not compared with TRBD2, the D call given in the table. TRBV21-1 constitutes a pseudogene. This CDR3 region has 17 residues.

The V and J genes are TRBV7-2 and TRBJ1-3, with 7 bases aligning to TRBD1. The J segment lost 2 bases and the V segment lost 4 bases, leaving 2 bases of the junction unmatched. This CDR3 contains 14 residues. Germline V gene sequence: CDR1 SGHTA, CDR2 FQGNSA. The CDR3 here is CASSSQGPGNTIYF. The CDR3 DNA is TGTGCCAGCAGCTCACAGGGGCCTGGAAACACCATATATTTT.

The chain carries TRBV9 and TRBJ2-1; D uncertain. CDR3 length: 16 amino acids. Trimming took 4 bases from V and 0 from J, leaving 14 bases between them. Germline V CDR1 and CDR2: SGDLS, YYNGEE. Here the CDR3 reads CASSNHASSSYNEQFF. The CDR3 nucleotides are TGTGCCAGCAGCAATCACGCTTCAAGCTCCTACAATGAGCAGTTCTTC.

This clone appeared a single time. The gene calls are TRBV5-4 and TRBJ2-6, with a possible D match to TRBD1 (5 bases). V gave up 7 bases and J gave up 2 bases, with 13 bases separating them. This CDR3 region has 15 residues. CDR1 SGHNT and CDR2 YYREEE come from the germline V gene (reference sequence). This chain's CDR3 is CASFSRVTGANVLTF. The CDR3 nucleotides are TGTGCCAGCTTTAGCAGGGTAACTGGGGCCAACGTCCTGACTTTC.

This sequence joins TRBV5-4 and TRBJ2-3; 11 bases agree with TRBD2. This CDR3 region has 16 residues. Germline V gives CDR1 SGHNT, CDR2 YYREEE (reference sequence). V dropped 4 bases and J dropped 0; count of bases not matched to a gene: 4. The CDR3 protein is CASSPWTSGSTDTQYF. The CDR3 coding sequence is TGTGCCAGCAGCCCGTGGACTAGCGGGAGCACAGATACGCAGTATTTT.

V and J are TRBV15 and TRBJ1-1; 9 bases agree with TRBD1. Per the germline V gene, CDR1 is LNHNV and CDR2 is YYDKDF (reference sequence). V gave up 9 bases and J gave up 1 base; unmatched junction bases: 6. This CDR3 has 14 residues. CDR3 region: CATVTGGRNTEAFF. The CDR3 nucleotides read TGTGCCACGGTTACAGGGGGCAGGAACACTGAAGCTTTCTTT.

The chain uses TRBV11-2 and TRBJ1-1, with 7 bases fitting TRBD1. J was trimmed by 0 bases and V by 6 bases; bases with no gene match: 13. This CDR3 region has 17 residues. Germline CDR1 is SGHAT and CDR2 is FQNNGV. CDR3: CASRRLGVGQLNTEAFF. Here the CDR3 DNA reads TGTGCCAGCAGGCGCCTGGGTGTGGGACAGTTGAACACTGAAGCTTTCTTT.

J is TRBJ1-4 and V is TRBV4-1; D remains ambiguous. The CDR3 consists of 14 residues. Germline CDR1 is MGHRA and CDR2 is YSYEKL. The V and J ends lost 3 bases and 3 bases respectively, with 8 bases between them. CDR3 nucleotides: TGCGCCAGCAGCCAGACGGGATCTAATGAAAAACTGTTTTTT. It encodes CASSQTGSNEKLFF.

The CDR3 DNA follows: TGTGCCAGCAGTTACCAAACAGGGGTTATCTACGAGCAGTACTTC. Residues: CASSYQTGVIYEQYF. The chain couples TRBV6-5 to TRBJ2-7, with TRBD1 matching 7 bases. CDR3 length: 15 residues. J gave up 3 bases and V 2 bases, and 7 bases lay outside the gene matches. Germline CDR1 and CDR2: MNHEY and SVGAGI.

The J gene is TRBJ2-7, the V gene TRBV11-2; 11 bases match TRBD1. Germline assignment: CDR1 SGHAT and CDR2 FQNNGV. V was clipped by 2 bases and J by 3 bases; unmatched bases: 12. The CDR3 consists of 18 residues. This chain's CDR3 is CASSLTFRDRGMNYEQYF. CDR3 nucleotide sequence: TGTGCCAGCAGCTTAACTTTTCGGGACAGGGGGATGAACTACGAGCAGTACTTC.

This clone was seen a single time. This rearrangement joins TRBV7-8 to TRBJ2-3; no reliable D call. V lost 6 bases to trimming and J lost 1 base, with 5 bases between them. The CDR3 contains 12 residues. Looked up from germline, CDR1 is SGHVS and CDR2 is FQNEAQ. CDR3 protein: CASRAGTDTQYF. CDR3 nucleotides: TGTGCCAGCAGGGCGGGCACAGATACGCAGTATTTT.